Given below is one T cell receptor (beta chain) in context. This entry comes from a study of blood T cell repertoires in COVID-19. In the study overall: Sites in the United States, Italy and Spain provided acute and convalescent COVID-19 samples. PBMCs, B-cell-depleted T cells, or T cells provided the cDNA or gDNA that made up the material.

CDR1 and CDR2 from the germline V gene are SEHNR and FQNEAQ (reference sequence). The CDR3 has 14 amino acids. With 0 bases removed from V and 8 bases from J, the gap between germline ends came to 13 bases. TCRdb keeps only in-frame clones here, not all; method: immunoSEQ multiplex PCR. The sample includes around 46,000 clones, over 80% of them seen just once. The rearrangement joins TRBV7-9 to TRBJ1-1, with a weak D call TRBD1 (5 bases). Sequencing used peripheral blood. This TCR was sampled from a human donor in a cohort sampled during active COVID-19. Written as DNA, the CDR3 is TGTGCCAGCAGCTTAGCCCTGGGAGGGGACGAAGCTTTCTTT. It translates to CASSLALGGDEAFF.